The sequence of this TCR beta chain was determined in a study of shared clonotypes between healthy human individuals. Across the study: For every donor, three CD4 naive, three CD4 memory, two CD8 naive and one CD8 memory plates were used.

The study, taken as a whole, reports: Naive CD4 clonotypes overlapped across several donors at roughly 5%.

Notes on this clone: Its specificity is unknown.

CDR3 length: 14 amino acids. Trimming removed 5 bases at V and 4 bases at J, with 11 bases between. CDR1 and CDR2 (germline): MNHEY, SVGAGI. Assay runs were performed at deep level. The material for each subset, its genomic DNA, was split evenly across several immunoSEQ plates. Sequenced by immunoSEQ multiplex PCR; TCRdb stores in-frame clones only, minus some. In the table there are about 1,500,000 clones, around 97% of which are singletons. The material sequenced was naive CD4+ T cells sorted from blood. Subset specified: CD45RA+ positively selected. This TCR came from a man in his thirties or forties in good health. This chain links TRBV6-5 with TRBJ2-2; D possibly corresponds to TRBD1 (6 bases). CDR3 loop: CASSTGFGTGELFF. CDR3 DNA: TGTGCCAGCAGTACAGGGTTCGGCACCGGGGAGCTGTTTTTT.